This T cell receptor (beta chain) was obtained from a study of control samples from healthy donors and cancer patients. The table came from immunoSEQ multiplex PCR; TCRdb's copy has only in-frame clones and leaves some out. The sample yields about 130,000 clones, around nine tenths seen once. The CDR3 consists of 14 residues. Trimming removed 1 base at V and 7 bases at J, with 14 bases between. Germline-derived CDR1 and CDR2 are SGHVS and FQNEAQ. The specimen sequenced was blood. The chain recombines TRBV7-8 with TRBJ2-7; TRBD2 is a possible D gene (5 bases). This receptor was obtained from a man aged 35 to 55 in good health. The CDR3 sequence is CASSLGGAVGEQYF. The CDR3 DNA follows: TGTGCCAGCAGCTTAGGGGGAGCTGTGGGGGAGCAGTACTTC.